This TCR beta chain originates from a study of T cell repertoires in cytomegalovirus infection (dated by TCRdb to between 2019 and 2020). Broadly, across the study: The peptide stimulations were aimed at well-studied HLA-B-restricted epitopes as well as recently identified HLA-C-restricted CMV epitopes, whose presentation resists viral immunomodulation. The HLA type of each donor mattered for the analysis, because public TCR beta signatures pointed to carriage of CMV infection along with the matching HLA type. Study-wide findings and limitations: In both this cohort and an independent roughly 400-donor cohort, the cumulative frequency of public TCR beta family members distinguished carriers of CMV infection plus the relevant HLA type. The ex vivo response was dominated by HLA-C-restricted CMV-specific TCR beta clonotypes, which also provided the single most frequent clonotype in two of eight donors.

Via the germline V gene (reference sequence), CDR1 is SGHNT and CDR2 YYREEE. V ends up 4 bases short and J 0 bases short, with an unmatched junction base count of 6. Including the terminal cysteine and phenylalanine, the CDR3 comprises 16 residues. The entry retains the CDR3 DNA only, 48 bases that are in frame from base 1. The instrument was an Illumina HiSeq 1500. The public reads were reprocessed in TCRdb via fastp at Q25 and MiXCR, keeping in-frame beta chains. Merged by CDR3 protein, the rows form single entries marked with the most common genes and DNA. This sample is represented by 450,000 to 650,000 distinct CDR3 sequences; about 40% of them were singletons. The top ten clones comprise about half of the sample. The treatment or condition label of this sample denotes: in vitro stimulation with specific CMV peptide epitopes to enrich CMV-specific T cells. Comment on this clonotype: Its antigen is unknown. There are no base qualities to consult, and no much larger clone falls within one base.

The clonotype comes from a human donor in good health (CMV status not recorded). Some clones in this sample may be carry-over from other donors' samples. Recombination joined TRBV5-4 with TRBJ2-1; 8 bases in the junction line up with TRBD2. Sequenced here: cultured PBMCs, sampled from culture after CMV antigen stimulation. The sequence in DNA is TGTGCCAGCAGCCGGGGGGGCGTGAGCTCCTACAATGAGCAGTTCTTC. Translation gives CASSRGGVSSYNEQFF.